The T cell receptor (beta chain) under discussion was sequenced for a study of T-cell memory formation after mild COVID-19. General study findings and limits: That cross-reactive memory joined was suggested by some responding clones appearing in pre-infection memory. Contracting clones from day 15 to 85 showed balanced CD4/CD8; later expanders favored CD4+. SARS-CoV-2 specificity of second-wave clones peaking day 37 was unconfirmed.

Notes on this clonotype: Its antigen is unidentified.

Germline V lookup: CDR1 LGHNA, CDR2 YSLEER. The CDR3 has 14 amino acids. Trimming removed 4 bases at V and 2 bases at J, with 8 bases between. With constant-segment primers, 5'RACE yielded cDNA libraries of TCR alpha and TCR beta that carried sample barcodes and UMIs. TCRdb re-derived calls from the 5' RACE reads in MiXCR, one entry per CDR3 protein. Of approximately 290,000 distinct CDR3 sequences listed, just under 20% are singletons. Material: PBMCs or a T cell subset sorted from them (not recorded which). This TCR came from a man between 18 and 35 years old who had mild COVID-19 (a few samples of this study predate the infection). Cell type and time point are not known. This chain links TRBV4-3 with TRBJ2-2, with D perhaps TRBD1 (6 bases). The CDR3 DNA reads TGCGCCAGCAGCCGCAGGGGTAACACCGGGGAGCTGTTTTTT. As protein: CASSRRGNTGELFF.